The clone carrying this T cell receptor (beta chain) was seen ten or more times. What it binds is unknown. The record originates from a study of T cells in Graves' hyperthyroidism and ophthalmopathy. Notes on the study in general: A median roughly 6.6 months before onset, the model predicted ophthalmopathy. Most expanded thyroid clonotypes above 0.001 recurred in blood.

Germline values: CDR1 SGHVS, CDR2 FQNEAQ. V lost 4 bases and J lost 0; bases outside the gene matches: 7. CDR3 length equals 16 residues. Amplification of TCR beta CDR3 regions was performed using RNA transcripts as template. The TCR CDR3 first-round RT-PCR relied on the HTBI primer set. One entry per CDR3 protein results from TCRdb running MiXCR on the multiplex PCR reads. The table lists around 370,000 distinct CDR3 sequences, approximately 17% of them singletons. The sample consisted of blood. This clonotype originated in a man younger than 35 with Graves' ophthalmopathy. The gene calls are TRBV7-8 and TRBJ2-3; TRBD2 matches 7 bases. CDR3 protein: CASSSMRAGSTDTQYF. CDR3 coding DNA: TGTGCCAGCAGCTCCATGAGAGCGGGGAGCACAGATACGCAGTATTTT.